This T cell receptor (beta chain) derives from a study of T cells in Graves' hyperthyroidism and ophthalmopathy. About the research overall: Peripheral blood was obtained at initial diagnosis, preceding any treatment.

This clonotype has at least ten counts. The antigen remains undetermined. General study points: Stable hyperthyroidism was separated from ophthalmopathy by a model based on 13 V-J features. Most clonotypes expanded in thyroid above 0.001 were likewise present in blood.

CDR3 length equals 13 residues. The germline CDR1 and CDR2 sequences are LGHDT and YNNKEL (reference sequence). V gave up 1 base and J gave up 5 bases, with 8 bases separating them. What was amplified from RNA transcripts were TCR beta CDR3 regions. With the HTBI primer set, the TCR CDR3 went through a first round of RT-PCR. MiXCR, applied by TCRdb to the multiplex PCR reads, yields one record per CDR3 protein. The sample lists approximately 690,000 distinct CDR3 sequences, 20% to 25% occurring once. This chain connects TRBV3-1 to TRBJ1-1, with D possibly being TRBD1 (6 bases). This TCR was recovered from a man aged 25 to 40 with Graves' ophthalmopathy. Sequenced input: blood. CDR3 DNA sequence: TGTGCCAGCAGCCAAGGGCAGGGGACTGAAGCTTTCTTT. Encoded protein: CASSQGQGTEAFF. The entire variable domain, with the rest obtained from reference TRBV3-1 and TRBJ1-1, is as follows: DTAVSQTPKYLVTQMGNDKSIKCEQNLGHDTMYWYKQDSKKFLKIMFSYNNKELIINETVPNRFSPKSPDKAHLNLHINSLELGDSAVYFCASSQGQGTEAFFGQGTRLTVV.